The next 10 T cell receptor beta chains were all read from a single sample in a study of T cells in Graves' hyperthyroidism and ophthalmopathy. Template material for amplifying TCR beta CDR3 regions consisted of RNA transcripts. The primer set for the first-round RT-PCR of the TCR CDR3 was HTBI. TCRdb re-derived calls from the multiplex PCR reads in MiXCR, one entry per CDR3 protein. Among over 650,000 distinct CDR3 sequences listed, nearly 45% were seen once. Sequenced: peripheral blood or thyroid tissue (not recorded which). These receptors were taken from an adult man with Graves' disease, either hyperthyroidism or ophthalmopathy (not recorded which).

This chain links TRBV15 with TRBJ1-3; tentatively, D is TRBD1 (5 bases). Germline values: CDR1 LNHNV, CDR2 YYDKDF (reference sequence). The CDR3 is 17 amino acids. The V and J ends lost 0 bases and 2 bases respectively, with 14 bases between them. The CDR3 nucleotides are TGTGCCACCAGCAGAGAATCGAGGGGTACCCCTGGAAACACCATATATTTT. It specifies CATSRESRGTPGNTIYF.

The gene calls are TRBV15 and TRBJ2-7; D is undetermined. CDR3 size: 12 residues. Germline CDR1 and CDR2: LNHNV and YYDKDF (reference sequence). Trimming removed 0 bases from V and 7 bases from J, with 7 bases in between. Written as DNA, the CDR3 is TGTGCCACCAGCAGAGATCCCCAAGAGCAGTACTTC. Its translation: CATSRDPQEQYF.

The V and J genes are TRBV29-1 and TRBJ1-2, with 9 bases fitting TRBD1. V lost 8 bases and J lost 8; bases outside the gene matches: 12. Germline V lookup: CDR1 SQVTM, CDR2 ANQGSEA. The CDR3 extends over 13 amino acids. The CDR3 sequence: CSQPTGTGYGYTF. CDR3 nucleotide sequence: TGCAGCCAACCAACAGGGACAGGGTACGGCTACACCTTC. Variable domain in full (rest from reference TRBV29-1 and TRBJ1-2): SAVISQKPSRDICQRGTSLTIQCQVDSQVTMMFWYRQQPGQSLTLIATANQGSEATYESGFVIDKFPISRPNLTFSTLTVSNMSPEDSSIYLCSQPTGTGYGYTFGSGTRLTVV.

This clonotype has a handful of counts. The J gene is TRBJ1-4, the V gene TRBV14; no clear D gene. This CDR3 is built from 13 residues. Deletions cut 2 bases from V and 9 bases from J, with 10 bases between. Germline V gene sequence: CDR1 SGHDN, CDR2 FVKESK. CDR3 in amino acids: CASSQRSLQKLFF. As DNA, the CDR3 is TGTGCCAGCAGCCAACGTAGTTTGCAAAAACTGTTTTTT.

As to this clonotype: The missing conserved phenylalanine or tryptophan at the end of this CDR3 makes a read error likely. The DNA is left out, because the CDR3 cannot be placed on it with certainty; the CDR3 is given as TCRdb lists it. The CDR3 sequence: CASSIQGAV. V and J are TRBV12-3 or TRBV12-4 and TRBJ1-5; the D call TRBD1 from the table was never checked on the DNA. The CDR3 has 9 amino acids, counting both end residues.

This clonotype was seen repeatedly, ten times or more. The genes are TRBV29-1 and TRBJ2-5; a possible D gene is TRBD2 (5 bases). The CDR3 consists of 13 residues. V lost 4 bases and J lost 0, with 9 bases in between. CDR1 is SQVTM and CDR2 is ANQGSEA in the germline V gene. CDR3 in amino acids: CSVGLNHQETQYF. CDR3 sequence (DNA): TGCAGCGTTGGACTAAATCACCAAGAGACCCAGTACTTC.

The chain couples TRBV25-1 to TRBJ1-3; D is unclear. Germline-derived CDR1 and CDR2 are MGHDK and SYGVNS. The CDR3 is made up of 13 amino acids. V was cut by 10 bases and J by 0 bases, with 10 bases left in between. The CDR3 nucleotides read TGTGCCACCGCGGACTCCTCTGGAAACACCATATATTTT. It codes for CATADSSGNTIYF.

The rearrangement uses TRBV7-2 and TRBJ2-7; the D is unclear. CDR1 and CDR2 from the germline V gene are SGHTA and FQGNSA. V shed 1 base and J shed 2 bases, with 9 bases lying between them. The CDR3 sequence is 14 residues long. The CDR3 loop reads CASSLGHIAYEQYF. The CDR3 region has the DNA TGTGCCAGCAGCTTAGGGCACATCGCCTACGAGCAGTACTTC.

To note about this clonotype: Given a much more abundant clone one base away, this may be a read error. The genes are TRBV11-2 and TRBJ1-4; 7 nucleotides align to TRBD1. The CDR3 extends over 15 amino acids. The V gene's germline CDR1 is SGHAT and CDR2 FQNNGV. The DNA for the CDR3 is TGTGCCAACAGCTTATTACAGGGGTCTCTCGCAAAACTGTTTTTT. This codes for CANSLLQGSLAKLFF.

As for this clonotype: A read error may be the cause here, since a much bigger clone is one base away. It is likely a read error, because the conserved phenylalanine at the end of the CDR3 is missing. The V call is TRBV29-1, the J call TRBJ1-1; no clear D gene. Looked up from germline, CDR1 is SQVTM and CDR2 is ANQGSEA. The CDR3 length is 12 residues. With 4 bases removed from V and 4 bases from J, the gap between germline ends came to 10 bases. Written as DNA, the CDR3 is TGCAGCGTTGTATCAGGACTCACTGAAGCTTTCCTT. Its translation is CSVVSGLTEAFL.